This T cell receptor beta chain was identified during a study of spatial heterogeneity in lung cancer. Across the whole study: Compared with alpha-chain sequences, beta-chain sequences were consistently detected in greater numbers.

As for time point: sample taken at primary tumor resection. One entry per CDR3 protein results from TCRdb running MiXCR on the 5' RACE reads. Found here are 13,000 or so distinct CDR3 sequences, 4% to 5.5% of them singletons; the top ten hold approximately 26%. Study conclusions and caveats: Estimated coverage of tumor T cells was 5.5% to 8.5% for alpha and around 14% for beta chains. Expanded intratumoral alpha and beta TCR counts tracked tumor mutation counts.

In its sample, this clonotype was seen many times. Its specificity is unknown. The library was prepared for alpha chains; this beta chain is a stray read, so its frequency means little. The sample was lung tumor tissue, taken at surgery. The sequence derives from a male donor with early-stage non-small cell lung cancer.

The CDR3 region has the DNA TGTGCCAGCAGTTCGAAGGGACTAGCTTACAATGAGCAGTTCTTC. Amino acids: CASSSKGLAYNEQFF. The chain links TRBV6-2 or TRBV6-3 to TRBJ2-1, with TRBD2 matching over 9 bases. CDR3 length: 15 residues. Trimming cost V 4 bases and J 4 bases; bases outside gene matches: 5. Germline V gives CDR1 MNHEY, CDR2 SVGEGT.